This entry is about one TCR beta chain. Its antigen is currently unknown. This record belongs to a study of cytomegalovirus exposure and HLA in healthy donors. The table came from immunoSEQ multiplex PCR; TCRdb's copy has only in-frame clones and leaves some out. The sample carries fewer than 150,000 clones, around 87% recorded once. Study-wide results and caveats: While the bulk of TCR sequences proved rare, some public TCRs turned up in many donors. Three CMV-associated chains were confirmed in vitro to be specific for CMV antigens. The study recorded about 160 TCR beta chains that were cytomegalovirus-associated.

The donors were part of the validation cohort, which consisted of under 150 subjects and was separate from the first cohort of 670 or so subjects. The material sequenced was PBMCs. The clonotype originates from a man younger than 35 in good health and CMV-seropositive.

The CDR3 loop is CASTRLAGVGETQYF. CDR3 bases: TGTGCCAGCACCCGACTAGCGGGAGTTGGGGAGACCCAGTACTTC. The chain has TRBV27 and TRBJ2-5; 12 nucleotides match TRBD2. Germline-derived CDR1 and CDR2 are MNHEY and SMNVEV (reference sequence). The CDR3 spans 15 residues. Unmatched junction bases numbered 8, after V lost 7 bases and J lost 5 bases.